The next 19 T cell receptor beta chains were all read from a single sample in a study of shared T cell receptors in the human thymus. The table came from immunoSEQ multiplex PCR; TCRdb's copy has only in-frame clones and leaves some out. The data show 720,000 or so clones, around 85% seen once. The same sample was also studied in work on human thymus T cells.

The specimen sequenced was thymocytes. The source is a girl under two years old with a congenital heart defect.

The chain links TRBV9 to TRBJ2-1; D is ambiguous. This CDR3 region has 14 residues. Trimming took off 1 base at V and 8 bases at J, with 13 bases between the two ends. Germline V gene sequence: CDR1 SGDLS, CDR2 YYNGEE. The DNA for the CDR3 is TGTGCCAGCAGCGTAATTGCAGGTCTCGATGAGCAGTTCTTC. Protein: CASSVIAGLDEQFF.

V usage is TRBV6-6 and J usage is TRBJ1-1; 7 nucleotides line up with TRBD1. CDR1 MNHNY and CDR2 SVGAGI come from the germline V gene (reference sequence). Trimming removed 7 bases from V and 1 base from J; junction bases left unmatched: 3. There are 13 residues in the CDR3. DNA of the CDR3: TGTGCCAGCACCAGGACAGGGAACACTGAAGCTTTCTTT. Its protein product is CASTRTGNTEAFF.

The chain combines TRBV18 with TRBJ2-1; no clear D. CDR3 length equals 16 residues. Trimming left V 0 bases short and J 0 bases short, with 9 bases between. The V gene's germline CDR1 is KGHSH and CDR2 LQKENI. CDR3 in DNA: TGTGCCAGCTCACCACCGTGGCCCAGCTCCTACAATGAGCAGTTCTTC. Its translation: CASSPPWPSSYNEQFF.

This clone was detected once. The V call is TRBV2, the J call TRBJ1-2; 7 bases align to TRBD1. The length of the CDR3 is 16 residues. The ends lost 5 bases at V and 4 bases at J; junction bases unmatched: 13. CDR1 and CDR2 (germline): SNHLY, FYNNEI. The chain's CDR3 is CASSPTGAITPYGYTF. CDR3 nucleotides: TGTGCCAGCAGTCCCACAGGGGCCATAACCCCCTATGGCTACACCTTC.

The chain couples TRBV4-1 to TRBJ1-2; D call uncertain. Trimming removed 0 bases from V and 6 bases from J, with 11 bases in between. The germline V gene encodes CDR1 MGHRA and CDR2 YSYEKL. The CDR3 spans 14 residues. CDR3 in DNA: TGCGCCAGCAGCCAAGATAGCAGACCGGATGGCTACACCTTC. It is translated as CASSQDSRPDGYTF.

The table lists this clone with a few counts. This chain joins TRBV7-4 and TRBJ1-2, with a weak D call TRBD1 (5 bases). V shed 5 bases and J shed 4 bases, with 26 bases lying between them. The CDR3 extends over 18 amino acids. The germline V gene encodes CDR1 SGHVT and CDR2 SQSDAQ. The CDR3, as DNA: TGTGCCAGCAGCACCCTCGGACATAGGGGCGGGGTGGGCTATGGCTACACCTTC. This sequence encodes CASSTLGHRGGVGYGYTF.

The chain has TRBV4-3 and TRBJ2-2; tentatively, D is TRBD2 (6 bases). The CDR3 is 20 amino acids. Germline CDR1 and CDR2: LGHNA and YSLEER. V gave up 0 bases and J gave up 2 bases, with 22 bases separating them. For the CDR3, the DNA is TGCGCCAGCAGCCAAGATCGGGCGGCAGGGAGGACGGGAAACACCGGGGAGCTGTTTTTT. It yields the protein CASSQDRAAGRTGNTGELFF.

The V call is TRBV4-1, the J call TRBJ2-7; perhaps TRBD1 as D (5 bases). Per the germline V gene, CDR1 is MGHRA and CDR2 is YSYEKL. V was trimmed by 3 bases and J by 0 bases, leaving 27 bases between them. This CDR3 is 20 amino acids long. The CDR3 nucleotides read TGCGCCAGCAGCCATGAGCTCGGAGACAGTGGCTTGGTTGCCTCCTACGAGCAGTACTTC. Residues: CASSHELGDSGLVASYEQYF.

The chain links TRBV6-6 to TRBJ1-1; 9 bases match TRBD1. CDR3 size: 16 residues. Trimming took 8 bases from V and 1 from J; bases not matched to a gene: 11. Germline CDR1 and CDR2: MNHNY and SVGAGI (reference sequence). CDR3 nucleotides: TGTGCCAGCGGAATAAAAGTGGGACAGGGGAACACTGAAGCTTTCTTT. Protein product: CASGIKVGQGNTEAFF.

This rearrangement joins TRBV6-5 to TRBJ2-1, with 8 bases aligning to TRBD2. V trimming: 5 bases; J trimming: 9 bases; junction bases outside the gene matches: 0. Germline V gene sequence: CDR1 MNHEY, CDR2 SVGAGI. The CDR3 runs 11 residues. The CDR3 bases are TGTGCCAGCAGTCGGGAGGGTGAGCAGTTCTTC. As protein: CASSREGEQFF.

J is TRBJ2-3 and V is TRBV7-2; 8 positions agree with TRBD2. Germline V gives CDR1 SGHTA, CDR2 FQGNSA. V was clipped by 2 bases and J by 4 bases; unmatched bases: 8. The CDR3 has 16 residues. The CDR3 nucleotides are TGTGCCAGCAGCTTATACGGGGGGGAAAGCGCAGATACGCAGTATTTT. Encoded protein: CASSLYGGESADTQYF.

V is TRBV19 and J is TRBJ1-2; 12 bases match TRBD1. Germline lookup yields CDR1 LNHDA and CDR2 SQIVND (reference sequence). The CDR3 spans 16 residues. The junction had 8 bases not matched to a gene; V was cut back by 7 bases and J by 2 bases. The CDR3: CASKSGQGAGNYGYTF. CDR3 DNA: TGTGCCAGTAAGTCGGGACAGGGGGCTGGAAACTATGGCTACACCTTC. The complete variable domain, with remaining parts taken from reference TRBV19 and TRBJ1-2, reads DGGITQSPKYLFRKEGQNVTLSCEQNLNHDAMYWYRQDPGQGLRLIYYSQIVNDFQKGDIAEGYSVSREKKESFPLTVTSAQKNPTAFYLCASKSGQGAGNYGYTFGSGTRLTVV.

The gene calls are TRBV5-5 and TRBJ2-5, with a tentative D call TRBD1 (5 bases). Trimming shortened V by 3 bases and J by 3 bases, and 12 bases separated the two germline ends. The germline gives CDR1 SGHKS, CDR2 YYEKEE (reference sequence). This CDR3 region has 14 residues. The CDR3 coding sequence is TGTGCCAGCAGCTCAGCCGACAGTGAAGAGACCCAGTACTTC. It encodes CASSSADSEETQYF.

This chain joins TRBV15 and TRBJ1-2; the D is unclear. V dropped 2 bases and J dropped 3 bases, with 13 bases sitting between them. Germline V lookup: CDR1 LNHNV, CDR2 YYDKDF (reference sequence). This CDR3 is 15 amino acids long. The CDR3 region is CATSRSHLEDYGYTF. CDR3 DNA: TGTGCCACCAGCAGAAGCCACCTTGAGGACTATGGCTACACCTTC.

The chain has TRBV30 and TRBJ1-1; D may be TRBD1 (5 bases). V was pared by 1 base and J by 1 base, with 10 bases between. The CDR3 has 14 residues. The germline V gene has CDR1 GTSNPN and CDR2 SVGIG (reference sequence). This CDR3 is CAWSDGTGNTEAFF. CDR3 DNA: TGTGCCTGGAGTGACGGAACAGGGAACACTGAAGCTTTCTTT.

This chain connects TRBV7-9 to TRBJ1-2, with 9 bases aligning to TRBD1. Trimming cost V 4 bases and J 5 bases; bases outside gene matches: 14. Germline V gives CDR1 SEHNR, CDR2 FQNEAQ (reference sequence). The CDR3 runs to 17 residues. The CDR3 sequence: CASSSWHRPGQGYGYTF. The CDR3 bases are TGTGCCAGCAGCTCTTGGCACCGACCTGGACAGGGGTATGGCTACACCTTC.

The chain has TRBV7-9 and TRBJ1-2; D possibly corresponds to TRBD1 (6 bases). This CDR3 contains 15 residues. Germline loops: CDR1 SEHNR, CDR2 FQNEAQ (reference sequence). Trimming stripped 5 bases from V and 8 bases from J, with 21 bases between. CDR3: CASSTRQVSLLGYTF. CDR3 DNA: TGTGCCAGCAGCACCCGACAGGTTTCTTTGTTGGGCTACACCTTC.

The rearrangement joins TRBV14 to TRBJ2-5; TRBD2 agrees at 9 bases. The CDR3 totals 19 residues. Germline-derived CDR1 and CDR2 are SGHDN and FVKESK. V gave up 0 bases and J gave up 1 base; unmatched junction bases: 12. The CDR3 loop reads CASSQESALRRGGQETQYF. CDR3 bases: TGTGCCAGCAGCCAAGAGAGTGCATTGCGGCGGGGGGGCCAAGAGACCCAGTACTTC.

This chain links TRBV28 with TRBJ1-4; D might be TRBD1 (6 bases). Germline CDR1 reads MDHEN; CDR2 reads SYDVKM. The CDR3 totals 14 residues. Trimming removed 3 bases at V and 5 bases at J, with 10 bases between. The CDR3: CASSFTGLNEKLFF. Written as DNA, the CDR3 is TGTGCCAGCAGTTTTACAGGGTTGAATGAAAAACTGTTTTTT. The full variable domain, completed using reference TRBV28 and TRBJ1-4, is DVKVTQSSRYLVKRTGEKVFLECVQDMDHENMFWYRQDPGLGLRLIYFSYDVKMKEKGDIPEGYSVSREKKERFSLILESASTNQTSMYLCASSFTGLNEKLFFGSGTQLSVL.